This T cell receptor (beta chain) was retrieved from a study of persistence of HIV-infected CD4 T cells (dated by TCRdb to the early 2020s). Study-wide context: The study isolated CMV- and HIV-1 Gag-responding CD4+ T cells from ART-treated individuals to examine antigen-driven clonal expansion of HIV-1-infected cells. The median time participants had been on suppressive ART was 8 years. Peripheral blood samples of up to about 180 mL were taken at multiple time points, with the exception of a couple of participants who underwent leukapheresis at a single time point. Proviral sequencing was used to assess clonality among infected cells, whereas TCRbeta sequencing gauged the clonality of all cells within each sorted population. Cross-participant TCR cluster analysis included roughly 8 participants for CMV and over five participants for Gag. Study-wide findings and limitations: Significantly lower TCRbeta richness was observed in CMV- and Gag-responding cells than in anti-CD3/anti-CD28-responding cells, and higher oligoclonality was observed in CMV-responding cells than in CD3/CD28-stimulated and Gag-responding cells. Restriction of bulk TCR analyses to the rare CMV-responding cells that actually carried HIV-1 proviruses was not possible. Degenerate expanded CDR3beta sequences were enriched in antigen-responding cells, suggesting convergent selection of CD4+ responses to CMV and Gag. A correlation was observed between TCR oligoclonality and proviral oligoclonality within the same sorted populations. Only a small number of individuals took part in the study, and the range of antigens tested was limited.

Of note for this clone: The antigen this receptor binds is unknown. No base qualities exist here, and no much larger clone lies one base off it.

Inclusive of the bounding cysteine and phenylalanine, the CDR3 is 13 residues long. Of all the DNA, just the CDR3 is kept, 39 bases in frame from base 1. Reading the germline V gene gives CDR1 MNHEY and CDR2 SVGAGI. V is pared back by 3 bases and J by 7 bases, with 12 bases lying between the germline termini. The treatment or condition label corresponds to: suppressive antiretroviral therapy. A pool of overlapping HIV-1 Gag 15-mer peptides, at 0.75 to 1 ug per peptide per mL, was used to stimulate the cells. Nonresponding CD40L-negative CD69-negative CD45RO-high memory CD4+ T cells were sorted as memory populations depleted of antigen-responding cells. HIV-1-infected adults in whom suppressive ART had been started during chronic infection were enrolled as participants. Participants had undetectable plasma HIV-1 RNA below 50 copies/mL for at least 4 years. To be included, participants needed a CD4+ T cell count above 400 cells/uL and a positive CMV serology. Before stimulation, PBMCs were isolated using density centrifugation and depleted of CD8+ T cells. Stimulation of CD8-depleted PBMCs was carried out for more than 15 hours with anti-CD28/CD49d costimulation, CD40-blocking antibody and enfuvirtide, to prevent new infections. Cell sorting was done on a Beckman Coulter MoFlo Legacy or XDP sorter, and dead cells were excluded with propidium iodide. The QIAamp DNA Mini Kit was used for genomic DNA extraction from samples above one million cells, and the Quick-DNA Microprep Kit was used otherwise.

The immunoSEQ hsTCRB assay version 4, run in survey mode, was used to sequence TCRbeta repertoires from genomic DNA. For TCRbeta sequencing, genomic DNA was diluted to about 9.1 ng/uL, and up to 1 ug was used per sample. Per the authors' processing: TCRbeta data analysis was done in ImmunoSeq Analyzer 3.0, and diversity was calculated on productive nucleotide rearrangements. Using the Immunarch R package, the improved Chao index served to estimate lower-bound TCR diversity and the Gini coefficient served to estimate clonality. Different nucleotide rearrangements encoding the same CDR3beta amino acid sequence were treated as distinct clonotypes. Differential abundance analysis identified TCRbeta sequences significantly enriched in antigen-responding cells relative to anti-CD3/anti-CD28-activated cells. GLIPH2 clustered TCRs by predicted peptide-MHC specificity, both within individual participants and across merged participant data sets. What TCRdb holds here is the immuneACCESS table cut down to in-frame rearrangements. Part of the clones is not present; checked against another copy, under half of the missing clones reflect an unresolved V gene, and the others are unexplained. The DNA was the basis for D and trimming; V, J and clone size are from that table. This sample lists just under 65,000 clones; over 60% were detected once. The ten largest account for under 2% of the sample.

This receptor was obtained from an adult man with HIV who was CMV-seropositive. This sample comprised CD4+ T cells sorted from PBMCs after approximately 20-hour stimulation, obtained from a patient who received antiretroviral therapy. The cell subset or site tag for this specimen amounts to: CD40L-CD69- CD45RO-high memory CD4 T cells not responding to Gag peptides. Rearrangement joined TRBV6-5 to TRBJ1-1; a tentative D call is TRBD1 (5 bases match). The CDR3: CASSYPGTHEAFF. The DNA reads as follows: TGTGCCAGCAGTTATCCTGGGACGCATGAAGCTTTCTTT.